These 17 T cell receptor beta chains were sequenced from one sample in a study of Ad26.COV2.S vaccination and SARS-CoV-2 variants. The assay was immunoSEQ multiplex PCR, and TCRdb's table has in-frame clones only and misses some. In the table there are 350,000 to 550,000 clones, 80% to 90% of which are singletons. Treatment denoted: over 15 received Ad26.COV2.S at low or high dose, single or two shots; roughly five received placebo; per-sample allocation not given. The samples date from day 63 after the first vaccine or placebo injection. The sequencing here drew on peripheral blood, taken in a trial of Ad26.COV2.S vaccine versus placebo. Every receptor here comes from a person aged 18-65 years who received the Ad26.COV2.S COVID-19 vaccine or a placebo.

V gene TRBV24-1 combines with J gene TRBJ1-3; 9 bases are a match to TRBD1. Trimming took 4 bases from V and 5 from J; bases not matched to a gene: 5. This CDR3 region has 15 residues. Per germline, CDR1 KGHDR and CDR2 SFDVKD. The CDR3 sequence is CATSDTTGGRNTIYF. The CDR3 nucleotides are TGTGCCACCAGTGACACCACAGGGGGCAGAAACACCATATATTTT.

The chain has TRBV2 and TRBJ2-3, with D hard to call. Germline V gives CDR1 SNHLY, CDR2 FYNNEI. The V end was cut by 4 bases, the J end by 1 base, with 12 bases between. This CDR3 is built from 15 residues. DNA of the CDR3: TGTGCCAGCAGTGGACTTTCGCTTGGCACAGATACGCAGTATTTT. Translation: CASSGLSLGTDTQYF.

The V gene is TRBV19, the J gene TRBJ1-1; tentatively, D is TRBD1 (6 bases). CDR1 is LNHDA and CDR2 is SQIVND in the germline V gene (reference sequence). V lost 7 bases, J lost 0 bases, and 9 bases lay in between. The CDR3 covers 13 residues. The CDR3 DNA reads TGTGCCAGTACAGGGGTGCTGAACACTGAAGCTTTCTTT. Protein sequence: CASTGVLNTEAFF.

CDR3 nucleotides: TGCGCCAGCAGCTCAGGGACCGCCTGGAGTGGCTACACCTTC. Its translation: CASSSGTAWSGYTF. The gene calls are TRBV5-1 and TRBJ1-2, with TRBD1 as a possible D gene (5 bases). CDR1 and CDR2 from the germline V gene are SGHRS and YFSETQ. V was cut by 3 bases and J by 7 bases, with 16 bases left in between. The CDR3 covers 14 residues. Together with reference TRBV5-1 and TRBJ1-2, the CDR3 gives the full variable domain: KAGVTQTPRYLIKTRGQQVTLSCSPISGHRSVSWYQQTPGQGLQFLFEYFSETQRNKGNFPGRFSGRQFSNSRSEMNVSTLELGDSALYLCASSSGTAWSGYTFGSGTRLTVV.

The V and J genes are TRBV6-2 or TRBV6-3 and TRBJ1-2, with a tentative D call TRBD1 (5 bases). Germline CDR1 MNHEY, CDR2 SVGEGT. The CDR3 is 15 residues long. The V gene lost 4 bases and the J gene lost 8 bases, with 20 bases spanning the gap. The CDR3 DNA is TGTGCCAGCAGTTTTCCGGGACGGCTCTCAGGCGGCTACACCTTC. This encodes CASSFPGRLSGGYTF.

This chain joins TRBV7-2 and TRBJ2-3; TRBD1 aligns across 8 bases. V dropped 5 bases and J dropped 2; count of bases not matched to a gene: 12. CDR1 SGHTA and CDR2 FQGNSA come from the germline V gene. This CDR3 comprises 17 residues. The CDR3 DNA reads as TGTGCCAGCAGCCCGAGGACAGGGATGCGTTCCACAGATACGCAGTATTTT. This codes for CASSPRTGMRSTDTQYF.

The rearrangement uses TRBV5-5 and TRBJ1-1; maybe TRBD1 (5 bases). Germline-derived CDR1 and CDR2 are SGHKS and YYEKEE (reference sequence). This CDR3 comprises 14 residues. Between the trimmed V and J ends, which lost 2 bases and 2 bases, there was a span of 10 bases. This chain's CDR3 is CASSLLGLNTEAFF. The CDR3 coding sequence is TGTGCCAGCAGCTTATTGGGGCTTAACACTGAAGCTTTCTTT.

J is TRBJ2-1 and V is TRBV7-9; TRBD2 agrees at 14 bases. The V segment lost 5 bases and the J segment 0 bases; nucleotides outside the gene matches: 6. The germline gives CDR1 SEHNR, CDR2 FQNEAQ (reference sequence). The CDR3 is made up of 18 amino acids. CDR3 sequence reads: CASSIGTSGGSSYNEQFF. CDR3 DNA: TGTGCCAGCAGCATAGGGACTAGCGGGGGAAGCTCCTACAATGAGCAGTTCTTC.

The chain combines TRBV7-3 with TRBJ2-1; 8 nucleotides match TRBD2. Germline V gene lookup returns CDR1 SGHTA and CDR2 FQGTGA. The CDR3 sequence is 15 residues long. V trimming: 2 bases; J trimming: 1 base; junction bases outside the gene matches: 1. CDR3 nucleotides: TGTGCCAGCAGCTTATCTAGCGGGTCCTACAATGAGCAGTTCTTC. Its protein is CASSLSSGSYNEQFF.

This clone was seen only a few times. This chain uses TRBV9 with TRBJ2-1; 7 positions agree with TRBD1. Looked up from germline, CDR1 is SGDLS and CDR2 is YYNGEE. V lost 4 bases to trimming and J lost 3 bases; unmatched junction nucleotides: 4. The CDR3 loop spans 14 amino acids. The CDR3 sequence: CASSPGTVYNEQFF. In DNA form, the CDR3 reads TGTGCCAGCAGCCCCGGGACAGTCTACAATGAGCAGTTCTTC.

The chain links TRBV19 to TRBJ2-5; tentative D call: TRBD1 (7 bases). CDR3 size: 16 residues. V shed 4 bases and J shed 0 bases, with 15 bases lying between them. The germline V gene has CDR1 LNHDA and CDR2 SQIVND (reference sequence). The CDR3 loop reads CASSTQGGGHQETQYF. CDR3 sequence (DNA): TGTGCCAGTAGTACCCAAGGAGGGGGCCACCAAGAGACCCAGTACTTC.

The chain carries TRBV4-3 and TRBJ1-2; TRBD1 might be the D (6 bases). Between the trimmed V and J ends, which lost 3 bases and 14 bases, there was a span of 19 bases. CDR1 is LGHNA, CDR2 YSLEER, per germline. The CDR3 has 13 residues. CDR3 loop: CASSQGLLGALTF. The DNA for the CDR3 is TGCGCCAGCAGCCAGGGGCTTTTGGGGGCGCTTACCTTC.

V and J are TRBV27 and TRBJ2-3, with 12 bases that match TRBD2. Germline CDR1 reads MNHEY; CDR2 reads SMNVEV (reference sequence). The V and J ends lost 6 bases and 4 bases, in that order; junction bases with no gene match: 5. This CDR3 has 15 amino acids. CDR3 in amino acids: CASSRLAGAADTQYF. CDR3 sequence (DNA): TGTGCCAGCAGCAGACTAGCGGGAGCGGCAGATACGCAGTATTTT.

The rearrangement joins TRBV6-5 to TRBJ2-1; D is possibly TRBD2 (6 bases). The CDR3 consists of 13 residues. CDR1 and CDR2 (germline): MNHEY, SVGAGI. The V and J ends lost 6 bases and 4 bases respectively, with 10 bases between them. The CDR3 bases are TGTGCCAGCAGCGGACTATGGTACAATGAGCAGTTCTTC. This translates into CASSGLWYNEQFF.

The CDR3 sequence: CASSLDPWTGALNTEAFF. Here the CDR3 DNA reads TGTGCCAGCAGCTTAGACCCCTGGACAGGGGCCTTGAACACTGAAGCTTTCTTT. This chain links TRBV11-2 with TRBJ1-1; 9 bases map to TRBD1. Losses at the gene ends were 0 bases for V and 0 bases for J; bases not matched to a gene: 8. CDR1 SGHAT and CDR2 FQNNGV come from the germline V gene. The CDR3 has 18 amino acids.

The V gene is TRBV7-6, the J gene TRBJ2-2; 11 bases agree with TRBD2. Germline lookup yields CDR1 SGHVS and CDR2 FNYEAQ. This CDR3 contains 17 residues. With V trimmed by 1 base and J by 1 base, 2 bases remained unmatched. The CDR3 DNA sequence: TGTGCCAGCAGCTTAGTAGGACTAGCGGGGAACACCGGGGAGCTGTTTTTT. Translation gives CASSLVGLAGNTGELFF.

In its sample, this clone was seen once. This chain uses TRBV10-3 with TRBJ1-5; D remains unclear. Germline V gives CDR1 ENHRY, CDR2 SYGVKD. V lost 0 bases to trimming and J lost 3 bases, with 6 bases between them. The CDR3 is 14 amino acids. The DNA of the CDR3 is TGTGCCATCAGTGAGTCGGCGGTCAATCAGCCCCAGCATTTT. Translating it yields CAISESAVNQPQHF.